This TCR beta chain came from a study of CD8+CD57+ T cells in acquired aplastic anemia. Findings and caveats of the study: About 29 CD8+ CDR3 sequences occurred in both the patients and the controls. Patients were compared with controls for CD8+ Simpson's diversity, and no significant difference emerged.

The sample holds many counts of this clonotype. Antigen specificity is unknown. Profiling that covered TCR beta VDJ and CDR3 relied on genomic DNA as its template. Via MiXCR, TCRdb re-called the reads, giving one row per CDR3 protein. The table shows roughly 190,000 distinct CDR3 sequences, with approximately 50% occurring only once. Those patients picked for sequencing had displayed CD8+CD57+ cell expansion on flow cytometry. Each patient carried a diagnosis of severe acquired aplastic anemia. Patients had received no therapy at the time of blood sampling. Sequencing was carried out using sorted CD4+, CD8+, or CD8+CD57+ T cells (not recorded which) from PBMCs. The clonotype was recovered from a human donor with aplastic anemia.

The CDR3 loop reads CASSIRGQGNEKLFF. The DNA for the CDR3 is TGTGCCAGTAGTATAAGGGGACAGGGGAATGAAAAACTGTTTTTT. The V and J genes are TRBV19 and TRBJ1-4, with 10 bases identical to TRBD1. The ends lost 2 bases at V and 5 bases at J; junction bases unmatched: 2. Per germline, CDR1 LNHDA and CDR2 SQIVND (reference sequence). This CDR3 is built from 15 residues.